This T cell receptor (beta chain) was sequenced during a study of tumor-infiltrating lymphocytes in primary liver carcinoma. For the study at large: Each sample had roughly 3.5 to 8 million productive TCRbeta reads regardless of tissue type. Study results and limitations: Only about 7-25% of top clones were detected in each of the five tumor regions. Top-250-clone fractions were significantly higher in tumors than in blood (p = 0.039).

As regards this clonotype: What it binds is not known.

Scientists recovered RNA and DNA together from approximately 20-30 mg of unsorted bulk tissue. Resecting the tumor surgically was how the patients' primary liver carcinoma was treated. Making TCR beta cDNA involved around 540 ng total RNA and a constant-region primer. Slightly modified ARM-PCR served as the procedure for the TCR beta libraries. These libraries came from three rounds of nested multiplex PCR. One entry per CDR3 protein results from TCRdb running MiXCR on the multiplex PCR reads. This table has about 41,000 distinct CDR3 sequences, approximately 70% appearing once. Sample: liver tumor tissue from sampling region 2. The sample's subset: tumor region T2, inferior pole. The receptor comes from a man in his forties with primary liver carcinoma and hepatitis B virus infection.

The CDR3 bases are TGTGCCAGCAGCCCAGGGGGGGCTGAAGCTTTCTTT. It codes for CASSPGGAEAFF. The rearrangement uses TRBV9 and TRBJ1-1, with 7 bases fitting TRBD1. CDR1 SGDLS and CDR2 YYNGEE come from the germline V gene. The CDR3 consists of 12 residues. V was clipped by 4 bases and J by 6 bases; unmatched bases: 3.